The 16 T cell receptor beta chains reported below all come from one sample, sequenced in a study of a mutant IDH1 vaccine in newly diagnosed glioma. As for time point: baseline, week 1 (first vaccination visit). The sample's treatment: pre-vaccination baseline after standard-of-care therapy. Measured with immunoSEQ multiplex PCR; TCRdb has only the in-frame clones, and not every one. The repertoire consists of under 90,000 clones, with 79% occurring once and the leading ten covering around 8.4%. The starting material was PBMCs, obtained from a glioma patient treated with radiotherapy, temozolomide or both. The receptors derive from a man in his fifties or sixties with glioma.

The rearrangement joins TRBV28 to TRBJ2-7; the match to TRBD1 covers 9 bases. V lost 3 bases to trimming and J lost 5 bases; unmatched junction nucleotides: 8. CDR1 is MDHEN and CDR2 is SYDVKM in the germline V gene. This CDR3 spans 15 amino acids. The CDR3 here is CASSFRGQGDNEQYF. In nucleotides, the CDR3 is TGTGCCAGCAGTTTCCGGGGACAGGGCGACAACGAGCAGTACTTC.

V usage is TRBV5-1 and J usage is TRBJ1-6, with D tentatively TRBD1 (5 bases). This CDR3 has 16 amino acids. Germline loops: CDR1 SGHRS, CDR2 YFSETQ. With 4 bases removed from V and 6 bases from J, the gap between germline ends came to 17 bases. The CDR3, as DNA: TGCGCCAGCAGCCCCAACCTACACGGGACTAATTCACCCCTCCACTTT. Encoded protein: CASSPNLHGTNSPLHF.

In regard to this clone: The same CDR3 can be traced to other DNA sequences in this sample. V and J are TRBV29-1 and TRBJ1-1; 7 bases agree with TRBD1. Trimming removed 5 bases from V and 1 base from J; junction bases left unmatched: 1. Germline CDR1 is SQVTM and CDR2 is ANQGSEA. This CDR3 is 12 amino acids long. CDR3 protein: CSVRTGNTEAFF. The CDR3, as DNA: TGCAGCGTTCGGACAGGGAACACTGAAGCTTTCTTT.

The table lists this clone with a few counts. The chain combines TRBV9 with TRBJ1-4; D call uncertain. The length of the CDR3 is 15 residues. Germline V CDR1 and CDR2: SGDLS, YYNGEE. The V end lost 1 base, the J end lost 7 bases, and 14 bases lay between the germline ends. CDR3 DNA sequence: TGTGCCAGCAGCGTAAGTGAGGGTCTTGTTGAAAAACTGTTTTTT. This translates into CASSVSEGLVEKLFF. Drawing the rest from reference TRBV9 and TRBJ1-4, the complete variable domain is DSGVTQTPKHLITATGQRVTLRCSPRSGDLSVYWYQQSLDQGLQFLIQYYNGEERAKGNILERFSAQQFPDLHSELNLSSLELGDSALYFCASSVSEGLVEKLFFGSGTQLSVL.

The V call is TRBV15, the J call TRBJ2-5; D possibly matches TRBD1 or TRBD2 (5 bases each). Trimming removed 1 base from V and 1 base from J, with 10 bases in between. CDR3 length equals 15 residues. Per the germline V gene, CDR1 is LNHNV and CDR2 is YYDKDF (reference sequence). CDR3 coding DNA: TGTGCCACCAGCAGAGTGCAGGGACCCCAAGAGACCCAGTACTTC. It encodes CATSRVQGPQETQYF.

There are a few counts of this clone. The CDR3 DNA follows: TGTGCCTGGAGTCCGCAGACGGGGACTGAAGCTTTCTTT. It specifies CAWSPQTGTEAFF. V and J are TRBV30 and TRBJ1-1; unclear D gene. Trimming shortened V by 2 bases and J by 5 bases, and 12 bases separated the two germline ends. CDR1 is GTSNPN and CDR2 is SVGIG in the germline V gene (reference sequence). This CDR3 spans 13 amino acids.

The J gene is TRBJ2-3, the V gene TRBV19; D is tentatively TRBD1 or TRBD2 (6 bases each). The V gene lost 3 bases and the J gene lost 2 bases, with 15 bases spanning the gap. The germline V gene has CDR1 LNHDA and CDR2 SQIVND (reference sequence). This CDR3 region has 16 residues. CDR3 in amino acids: CASSMEGRGPTDTQYF. CDR3 in DNA: TGTGCCAGTAGTATGGAGGGCCGGGGGCCCACAGATACGCAGTATTTT.

V usage is TRBV20-1 and J usage is TRBJ1-3; D gene uncertain. The germline CDR1 and CDR2 sequences are DFQATT and SNEGSKA (reference sequence). The CDR3 extends over 11 amino acids. V dropped 1 base and J dropped 4 bases, with 2 bases sitting between them. The CDR3 here is CSARVGNTIYF. CDR3 nucleotide sequence: TGCAGTGCTAGAGTCGGAAACACCATATATTTT.

The CDR3 protein is CAWSLAGGTGNSPLHF. The CDR3 DNA reads as TGTGCCTGGAGCCTGGCGGGGGGAACAGGGAATTCACCCCTCCACTTT. The chain couples TRBV30 to TRBJ1-6; D perhaps matches TRBD1 (6 bases). The germline V gene encodes CDR1 GTSNPN and CDR2 SVGIG (reference sequence). CDR3 size: 16 residues. Trimming pared 3 bases from V and 7 bases from J, leaving 19 bases between. The entire variable domain, with the rest obtained from reference TRBV30 and TRBJ1-6, is as follows: SQTIHQWPATLVQPVGSPLSLECTVEGTSNPNLYWYRQAAGRGLQLLFYSVGIGQISSEVPQNLSASRPQDRQFILSSKKLLLSDSGFYLCAWSLAGGTGNSPLHFGNGTRLTVT.

This clone came up a few times. The rearrangement uses TRBV7-9 and TRBJ2-1, with D perhaps TRBD1 (5 bases). This CDR3 spans 12 amino acids. Between the trimmed V and J ends, which lost 1 base and 7 bases, there was a span of 5 bases. Germline loops: CDR1 SEHNR, CDR2 FQNEAQ (reference sequence). CDR3 sequence reads: CASSLGQNEQFF. The CDR3 bases are TGTGCCAGCAGCTTAGGACAGAATGAGCAGTTCTTC.

The chain is built from TRBV5-4 and TRBJ2-3; 7 bases line up with TRBD2. V lost 4 bases and J lost 5; bases outside the gene matches: 4. CDR1 and CDR2 from the germline V gene are SGHNT and YYREEE (reference sequence). The CDR3 spans 13 residues. The chain's CDR3 is CASSQRGGDTQYF. CDR3 in DNA: TGTGCCAGCAGCCAGCGGGGTGGAGATACGCAGTATTTT.

This rearrangement joins TRBV28 to TRBJ1-5; D remains ambiguous. The germline V gene has CDR1 MDHEN and CDR2 SYDVKM. CDR3 length: 14 amino acids. V lost 10 bases, J lost 5 bases, and 18 bases lay in between. The CDR3 DNA is TGTGCCACCCAGATACTTAATGGGGATCAGCCCCAGCATTTT. Residues: CATQILNGDQPQHF.

V usage is TRBV7-8 and J usage is TRBJ1-5; D is undetermined. Trimming stripped 1 base from V and 4 bases from J, with 11 bases between. Germline V gene sequence: CDR1 SGHVS, CDR2 FQNEAQ. CDR3 length: 15 residues. The CDR3 loop is CASSLEIAGNQPQHF. CDR3 nucleotide sequence: TGTGCCAGCAGCTTAGAAATAGCCGGGAATCAGCCCCAGCATTTT.

V is TRBV7-9 and J is TRBJ1-5; 7 bases fit TRBD1. CDR1 and CDR2 from the germline V gene are SEHNR and FQNEAQ (reference sequence). The V and J ends lost 6 bases and 0 bases, in that order; junction bases with no gene match: 5. This CDR3 is built from 15 residues. This chain's CDR3 is CASSSGTVSNQPQHF. DNA of the CDR3: TGTGCCAGCAGTTCAGGGACAGTTAGCAATCAGCCCCAGCATTTT.

In this sample, this clone turned up once. The gene calls are TRBV5-1 and TRBJ1-2; D perhaps matches TRBD1 (5 bases). Between the trimmed V and J ends, which lost 4 bases and 3 bases, there was a span of 10 bases. This CDR3 has 13 amino acids. Germline lookup yields CDR1 SGHRS and CDR2 YFSETQ. The CDR3 nucleotides are TGCGCCAGCAGCCCGAGGGGTGACTATGGCTACACCTTC. Its translation: CASSPRGDYGYTF.

This rearrangement joins TRBV5-1 to TRBJ2-5; 12 positions match TRBD2. Looked up from germline, CDR1 is SGHRS and CDR2 is YFSETQ. The V gene end was trimmed by 6 bases and the J gene end by 7 bases; junction bases not matched to a gene: 13. This CDR3 comprises 16 residues. For the CDR3, the DNA is TGCGCCAGCACCCTGGCTTCTAGCGGGGGGGCACGGACCCAGTACTTC. Protein sequence: CASTLASSGGARTQYF.